Following are 21 T cell receptor beta chains from one sample sequenced in a study of metastatic and nonmetastatic thyroid tumors. Each patient came to thyroid surgery without any prior treatment (of any kind). TCRdb reanalyzed the PCR reads via MiXCR. The sample includes some 12,000 clones, about 37% seen only once; the top ten take about 17%. Specimen: tumor tissue. These TCRs come from a female donor with papillary thyroid cancer or a benign thyroid nodule (not recorded which). Some clones in this sample may be carry-over from other donors' samples.

V gene TRBV12-5 combines with J gene TRBJ2-7; D is ambiguous. V dropped 1 base and J dropped 4 bases, with 20 bases sitting between them. The V gene's germline CDR1 is LGHNT and CDR2 FRNRAP. This CDR3 is 17 amino acids long. The chain's CDR3 is CASGLAMSGETLYEQYF. CDR3 bases: TGTGCTAGTGGTTTGGCTATGTCAGGAGAGACCCTTTACGAGCAGTACTTC.

The chain is built from TRBV4-2 and TRBJ1-6; D gene unclear. Germline values: CDR1 LGHNA, CDR2 YNFKEQ. The CDR3 spans 16 residues. Trimming removed 1 base at V and 3 bases at J, with 10 bases between. Written as DNA, the CDR3 is TGTGCCAGCAGCCAAGGAATCCAGAGCTATAATTCACCCCTCCACTTT. Protein product: CASSQGIQSYNSPLHF.

This clone occurred a few times. The chain couples TRBV28 to TRBJ1-2; weak D call: TRBD1 (5 bases). Germline CDR1 reads MDHEN; CDR2 reads SYDVKM. The CDR3 has 13 residues. Trimming stripped 5 bases from V and 5 bases from J, with 12 bases between. CDR3 in DNA: TGTGCCAGCAGTCCGACAGTGGGATATGGCTACACCTTC. This sequence encodes CASSPTVGYGYTF.

The chain recombines TRBV28 with TRBJ1-2; 8 bases match TRBD1. Germline CDR1 is MDHEN and CDR2 is SYDVKM. This CDR3 spans 14 amino acids. V gave up 6 bases and J gave up 7 bases; unmatched junction bases: 10. The CDR3 sequence: CASSLFGQGVGYTF. The CDR3 DNA is TGTGCCAGCAGCCTCTTCGGACAGGGAGTTGGCTACACCTTC.

The chain is built from TRBV20-1 and TRBJ2-2; 7 bases are shared with TRBD1. The CDR3 runs to 18 residues. Looked up from germline, CDR1 is DFQATT and CDR2 is SNEGSKA (reference sequence). Germline trimming cut 5 bases from V and 6 bases from J; bases unmatched to any gene: 21. The CDR3 DNA sequence: TGCAGTGCTCCGGGGACAGCTCCTAAGGGTAATTATGCCGGGGAGCTGTTTTTT. Its protein product is CSAPGTAPKGNYAGELFF.

J is TRBJ1-2 and V is TRBV12-3 or TRBV12-4; D not certain. The CDR3 contains 12 residues. Trimming cost V 2 bases and J 5 bases, with 6 bases left between them. This CDR3 is CASSLKQYGYTF. The CDR3 coding sequence is TGTGCCAGCAGTTTAAAACAGTATGGCTACACCTTC.

In this sample, this clone turned up a few times. Distinct nucleotide sequences in the sample also encode this CDR3. The rearrangement uses TRBV27 and TRBJ2-7; TRBD1 is a possible D gene (5 bases). V lost 3 bases and J 4 bases, leaving 13 bases between the germline ends. Germline V gives CDR1 MNHEY, CDR2 SMNVEV (reference sequence). This CDR3 is 14 amino acids long. The CDR3 region has the DNA TGTGCCAGCAGTTTTGGCACTTCAGGGTACGAGCAGTACTTC. Translating gives CASSFGTSGYEQYF.

A single count supports this clone. The chain couples TRBV20-1 to TRBJ2-2, with 10 bases lining up with TRBD2. V lost 3 bases and J lost 6; bases outside the gene matches: 7. This CDR3 is 15 amino acids long. The V gene's germline CDR1 is DFQATT and CDR2 SNEGSKA (reference sequence). The CDR3 DNA reads TGCAGTGCTAGTCGGCCTAGCGGGAGATCCGGGGAGCTGTTTTTT. It specifies CSASRPSGRSGELFF.

This chain connects TRBV7-6 to TRBJ2-7, with TRBD2 identical over 7 bases. The CDR3 contains 13 residues. V was pared by 0 bases and J by 7 bases, with 3 bases of the junction left unmatched. The germline CDR1 and CDR2 sequences are SGHVS and FNYEAQ. The chain's CDR3 is CASSLASGNEQYF. The CDR3 coding sequence is TGTGCCAGCAGCTTAGCCAGCGGGAATGAGCAGTACTTC.

This clone was recorded only once. CDR3 nucleotide sequence: TGTGCCAGCAGCTTGAGCCGGAGCTCCTACAATGAGCAGTTCTTC. Translated: CASSLSRSSYNEQFF. The rearrangement joins TRBV7-2 to TRBJ2-1; D not certain. This CDR3 contains 15 residues. The V end lost 3 bases, the J end lost 0 bases, and 9 bases lay between the germline ends. Germline CDR1 is SGHTA and CDR2 is FQGNSA.

In regard to this clone: The sample has other DNA sequences that encode this CDR3 too. The J gene is TRBJ2-2, the V gene TRBV28, with no clear D. The CDR3 has 18 residues. The germline gives CDR1 MDHEN, CDR2 SYDVKM. V lost 10 bases, J lost 2 bases, and 26 bases lay in between. CDR3 protein: CATFPRMRQAANTGELFF. The CDR3 bases are TGTGCCACCTTCCCCAGGATGCGTCAAGCCGCCAACACCGGGGAGCTGTTTTTT. The full variable domain, completed using reference TRBV28 and TRBJ2-2, is DVKVTQSSRYLVKRTGEKVFLECVQDMDHENMFWYRQDPGLGLRLIYFSYDVKMKEKGDIPEGYSVSREKKERFSLILESASTNQTSMYLCATFPRMRQAANTGELFFGEGSRLTVL.

The V call is TRBV7-2, the J call TRBJ2-7, with 9 bases lining up with TRBD2. The CDR3 length is 17 residues. Trimming took 0 bases from V and 2 from J; bases not matched to a gene: 8. From germline, CDR1 is SGHTA and CDR2 FQGNSA. CDR3 nucleotide sequence: TGTGCCAGCAGCTTAGCGCCAAGCGGGAGGACCCCCTACGAGCAGTACTTC. Its translation: CASSLAPSGRTPYEQYF.

The V call is TRBV28, the J call TRBJ2-1, with TRBD2 identical over 13 bases. This CDR3 spans 17 amino acids. Germline V gene data show CDR1 as MDHEN and CDR2 as SYDVKM. The junction had 6 bases not matched to a gene; V was cut back by 4 bases and J by 3 bases. The CDR3 DNA reads as TGTGCCAGCAGTTCTCCTAGGACTAGCGGGAGCTACAATGAGCAGTTCTTC. Amino acids: CASSSPRTSGSYNEQFF.

This clone was recorded once. The chain is built from TRBV11-2 and TRBJ2-5, with D possibly matching TRBD1 (5 bases). In germline, CDR1 is SGHAT, CDR2 FQNNGV. The CDR3 runs to 12 residues. V shed 5 bases and J shed 4 bases, with 8 bases lying between them. CDR3 in amino acids: CASSPQGETQYF. The CDR3 DNA is TGTGCCAGCAGCCCGCAGGGAGAGACCCAGTACTTC.

The chain joins TRBV12-5 to TRBJ1-1, with D maybe TRBD1 (5 bases). The CDR3 runs to 16 residues. V lost 1 base and J lost 3, with 15 bases in between. CDR1 and CDR2 from the germline V gene are LGHNT and FRNRAP. This chain's CDR3 is CASGLDDEGIDTEAFF. The CDR3 DNA reads as TGTGCTAGTGGTTTGGACGATGAGGGGATCGACACTGAAGCTTTCTTT.

V usage is TRBV20-1 and J usage is TRBJ2-7; tentative D call: TRBD2 (6 bases). The V gene lost 0 bases and the J gene lost 4 bases, with 16 bases spanning the gap. In germline, CDR1 is DFQATT, CDR2 SNEGSKA (reference sequence). CDR3 length: 15 residues. The CDR3 sequence is CSARDQGAGSYEQYF. The CDR3, as DNA: TGCAGTGCTAGAGATCAGGGAGCGGGTTCTTACGAGCAGTACTTC.

This clone has only one observation. V gene TRBV30 combines with J gene TRBJ1-3; D not certain. This CDR3 contains 15 residues. Germline V lookup: CDR1 GTSNPN, CDR2 SVGIG (reference sequence). V was shortened by 5 bases and J by 0 bases, with 14 bases between the two germline ends. The CDR3 coding sequence is TGTGCCTGGGCCCGGACTGACGACTCTGGAAACACCATATATTTT. Protein product: CAWARTDDSGNTIYF.

This rearrangement joins TRBV5-1 to TRBJ2-2; tentative D call: TRBD2 (5 bases). CDR1 and CDR2 (germline): SGHRS, YFSETQ. Deletions cut 5 bases from V and 4 bases from J, with 15 bases between. This CDR3 is built from 15 residues. For the CDR3, the DNA is TGCGCCAGCAGATATGGCCCGGGAAGCACCGGGGAGCTGTTTTTT. It encodes CASRYGPGSTGELFF.

The table lists this clone with a few counts. This chain connects TRBV2 to TRBJ2-7, with TRBD1 matching 8 bases. Unmatched junction bases numbered 2, after V lost 5 bases and J lost 5 bases. CDR3 length equals 12 residues. Germline CDR1 SNHLY, CDR2 FYNNEI. The DNA of the CDR3 is TGTGCCAGCAGTTCGGGACAGGACGAGCAGTACTTC. This gives the protein CASSSGQDEQYF.

This clone was observed a few times. This chain links TRBV5-6 with TRBJ1-3; D remains ambiguous. Deletions cut 2 bases from V and 3 bases from J, with 6 bases between. Germline V lookup: CDR1 SGHDT, CDR2 YYEEEE. The CDR3 consists of 13 residues. The CDR3 DNA sequence: TGTGCCAGCAGCTTAAGGCATGGAAACACCATATATTTT. Protein sequence: CASSLRHGNTIYF.

This clone was counted a few times. A read error may account for a junction end that differs from germline. For the CDR3, the DNA is TGTGCCAGCAGTGAAGAACGGTTTACCGGCGAGCTGTTTTTT. Translation gives CASSEERFTGELFF. The rearrangement joins TRBV6-1 to TRBJ2-2; D not certain. This CDR3 region has 14 residues. Looked up from germline, CDR1 is MNHNS and CDR2 is SASEGT.